This TCR beta chain was obtained from a study of regulatory T cells in long-lasting Graves disease. Stated time point: persistent/refractory GD, antithyroid drugs over 5 years with positive TRAb. RNA from PBMCs was the source of the TCR library. The TCR beta library used iRepertoire HTBI primers with Arm-PCR amplification of CDR3. MiXCR, applied by TCRdb to the multiplex PCR reads, yields one record per CDR3 protein. The repertoire has 390,000 or so distinct CDR3 sequences, approximately 23% of them found once; the top ten carry around 30%. This clonotype occurred many times. The clonotype originates from a woman in her forties with Graves disease. The sequencing used peripheral blood mononuclear cells (PBMCs), collected when the disease was refractory, from a patient treated with antithyroid drugs.

The CDR3 DNA follows: TGTGCCAGCAGCCCCAGACTTGGAGCTCGTCGATACGAGCAGTACTTC. Protein product: CASSPRLGARRYEQYF. The J gene is TRBJ2-7, the V gene TRBV7-9, with no clear D. With 5 bases removed from V and 4 bases from J, the gap between germline ends came to 21 bases. The CDR3 covers 16 residues. Germline CDR1 reads SEHNR; CDR2 reads FQNEAQ (reference sequence).